The clone carrying this TCR beta chain has just a few counts. The data are from a study of T-cell reconstitution after alpha-beta-depleted transplantation in children. CDR1 LGHNA and CDR2 YNFKEQ come from the germline V gene. Unmatched junction bases numbered 1, after V lost 1 base and J lost 4 bases. This CDR3 comprises 16 residues. The authors prepared the TCRbeta library with unique molecular identifiers. TCRdb independently ran MiXCR on the PCR reads; one entry per CDR3 protein. The sample carries 200,000 to 300,000 distinct CDR3 sequences, approximately 12% recorded once. This specimen was PBMCs from the stem cell graft donor, taken from the stem cell graft. The receptor comes from a human donor who donated a stem cell graft to a child with acute lymphoblastic leukemia. This sequence joins TRBV4-2 and TRBJ2-1; TRBD2 aligns across 13 bases. CDR3 residues: CASSQGTSGGYNEQFF. As DNA, the CDR3 is TGTGCCAGCAGCCAAGGGACTAGCGGGGGTTACAATGAGCAGTTCTTC.